The entry below gives a single T cell receptor (beta chain) sequence along with its context. As yet, its antigen is unknown. This entry comes from a study of T cell responses to AZD1222 COVID-19 vaccine. Turning to the study itself: The analysis combined second doses at about 4 or about 12 weeks.

Only in-frame clones appear in the TCRdb table, and some are missing; sequencing was by immunoSEQ multiplex PCR. The sample holds 85,000 to 90,000 clones, roughly 90% seen once. The germline gives CDR1 SNHLY, CDR2 FYNNEI. Losses at the gene ends were 2 bases for V and 8 bases for J; bases not matched to a gene: 5. CDR3 length: 13 amino acids. Regarding the study as a whole: After two AZD1222 doses, spike-specific TCR breadth and depth rose versus day 0. Repertoires were obtained only post-peak T cell response.

The material was peripheral blood, obtained on day 0 of AZD1222 vaccination. This rearrangement joins TRBV2 to TRBJ1-2; TRBD1 agrees at 7 bases. This TCR was recovered from an adult in good health. The CDR3 loop is CASSEWDRPGYTF. As DNA, the CDR3 is TGTGCCAGCAGTGAATGGGACAGACCGGGCTACACCTTC.